Shown below are 5 T cell receptor beta chains from a single sample sequenced in a study of beta chain features in type 1 diabetes. What was sequenced were expressed TCRB transcripts, since all of the isolated RNA had been reverse transcribed. Produced via immunoSEQ multiplex PCR; TCRdb's table is partial and in-frame only. This sample yields around 320,000 clones, of which roughly 15% are seen a single time; about 6.6% belongs to the top ten. The material sequenced was central memory CD4+ T cells from blood. These receptors were collected from a man aged 25-40 years in good health.

The chain recombines TRBV12-5 with TRBJ1-5, with D possibly being TRBD1 (5 bases). From germline, CDR1 is LGHNT and CDR2 FRNRAP. The CDR3 has 14 residues. Trimming took 5 bases from V and 6 from J, leaving 14 bases between them. CDR3 bases: TGTGCTAGTGGTCAGGGAGGAGATGGTCAGCCCCAGCATTTT. Translation gives CASGQGGDGQPQHF.

The chain has TRBV7-2 and TRBJ2-3; the D is unclear. Germline assignment: CDR1 SGHTA and CDR2 FQGNSA. Between the trimmed V and J ends, which lost 2 bases and 4 bases, there was a span of 10 bases. This CDR3 spans 14 amino acids. The CDR3: CASSLRMPPDTQYF. Here the CDR3 DNA reads TGTGCCAGCAGCTTAAGGATGCCTCCAGATACGCAGTATTTT.

The chain recombines TRBV19 with TRBJ1-5, with D unclear. Trimming shortened V by 10 bases and J by 8 bases, and 21 bases separated the two germline ends. The germline V gene has CDR1 LNHDA and CDR2 SQIVND (reference sequence). The CDR3 length is 14 residues. CDR3 nucleotide sequence: TGTGCCACCAACTCGGACGGCGGGAGGAAGCCCCAGCATTTT. Translating it yields CATNSDGGRKPQHF.

This clone has more than one count but fewer than ten. The gene calls are TRBV7-2 and TRBJ1-1; 8 bases fit TRBD1. Germline trimming cut 1 base from V and 3 bases from J; bases unmatched to any gene: 4. In germline, CDR1 is SGHTA, CDR2 FQGNSA. The CDR3 runs to 15 residues. In nucleotides, the CDR3 is TGTGCCAGCAGCTTAGTTACAGGGGGGCACACTGAAGCTTTCTTT. Translating it yields CASSLVTGGHTEAFF.

The chain recombines TRBV9 with TRBJ1-5; perhaps TRBD1 as D (5 bases). From germline, CDR1 is SGDLS and CDR2 YYNGEE. The V end lost 2 bases, the J end lost 7 bases, and 16 bases lay between the germline ends. This CDR3 comprises 15 residues. CDR3 amino acids: CASSVSPARDQPQHF. CDR3 DNA sequence: TGTGCCAGCAGCGTTTCCCCAGCGCGGGACCAGCCCCAGCATTTT.